This TCR beta chain appears in the sequencing data of a study of control samples from healthy donors and cancer patients (TCRdb year 2020). CDR1 and CDR2 are drawn from the germline V gene (reference sequence): GTSNPN, SVGIG. From cysteine to phenylalanine, the CDR3 is 11 amino acids long. The only DNA kept is the CDR3, 33 bases in frame from the first base. Relative to germline, V is 3 bases shorter and J is 2 bases shorter, with 4 bases between their ends. With regard to this clone: Its antigen has not been determined. Base qualities are not at hand, and no much larger clone is one base apart.

Libraries were built with the immunoSEQ multiplex PCR assay. TCRdb took this table from immuneACCESS and kept in-frame rearrangements with V and J called. Such tables lack part of the clones; where checked against another copy, unresolved V genes explain under half of the gap, and the rest is unexplained. For this sample there are about 130,000 clones; approximately 92% appear just once. Of the sample, roughly 0.54% is held by the ten largest clones. The specimen was PBMCs. The sequence derives from a man at least 80 years old with head and neck cancer. In this chain, TRBV30 is recombined with TRBJ1-2; the D gene lacks a confident call. The nucleotides read TGTGCCTGGAGCCAGAACTATGGCTACACCTTC. Its translation is CAWSQNYGYTF.